The clone carrying this T cell receptor beta chain was recorded many times. Its specificity is not known. Through Arm-PCR of CDR3 regions and iRepertoire HTBI primers, TCR beta libraries were built. TCRdb re-called the multiplex PCR reads with MiXCR, one entry per CDR3 protein. The sample includes roughly 360,000 distinct CDR3 sequences, about an eighth of them seen just once. The sample belongs to a study of regulatory T cells in long-lasting Graves disease. Time point in this sample: newly diagnosed GD, antithyroid drugs for less than 3 months. Following extraction of RNA from PBMCs, that RNA was used to make the TCR library. From germline, CDR1 is DFQATT and CDR2 SNEGSKA (reference sequence). V gave up 7 bases and J gave up 4 bases, with 13 bases separating them. The CDR3 length is 12 residues. Study outcomes and limitations: Blood alone, not thyroid tissue, was studied. New patients shared some 970 public clonotypes, fewer than the roughly 2,600 shared by persistent patients.

This sample was shared with a second study, whose subject was T cells in Graves' hyperthyroidism and ophthalmopathy. As that report states: Researchers defined stable Graves' hyperthyroidism as no ophthalmopathy progression within 18 months.

The sequenced sample was peripheral blood mononuclear cells (PBMCs), obtained at new diagnosis, from a patient treated with antithyroid drugs. V usage is TRBV20-1 and J usage is TRBJ2-5; D unclear. The source of this sequence is a woman between 18 and 29 years old with Graves disease. CDR3 amino acids: CSDRPAGETQYF. In DNA form, the CDR3 reads TGCAGTGACCGACCAGCAGGAGAGACCCAGTACTTC.